This record covers a single T cell receptor (beta chain). Per the study methods: From reference gene primer amplification, estimates of nucleated cell counts were derived. Measured with immunoSEQ multiplex PCR; TCRdb has only the in-frame clones, and not every one. D and trimming were read from the DNA, whereas the V and J calls and clone size are those reported in that table. The table shows 150,000 to 200,000 clones, with 82% occurring only once. This CDR3 is 14 amino acids long. V gave up 0 bases and J gave up 7 bases, with 10 bases separating them. The germline V gene encodes CDR1 SGHRS and CDR2 YFSETQ. The sample comes from a study of blood T cell repertoires in COVID-19. The wider study: Italy, Spain and the United States were the sources of the convalescent and acute COVID-19 samples.

This receptor was obtained from a woman older than 75 with acute or convalescent COVID-19. Sequenced material: peripheral blood. This rearrangement joins TRBV5-1 to TRBJ2-2; maybe TRBD2 (6 bases). The DNA for the CDR3 is TGCGCCAGCAGCTTGGCCCCGGGGGACGGGGAGCTGTTTTTT. As protein: CASSLAPGDGELFF.